This T cell receptor (beta chain) derives from a study of OX40 agonist ivuxolimab in advanced cancers. Produced via immunoSEQ multiplex PCR; TCRdb's table is partial and in-frame only. There are fewer than 85,000 clones in the sample; approximately 90% occur only once, and approximately 0.48% lies in the top ten. The CDR3 totals 17 residues. Trimming cost V 5 bases and J 4 bases, with 20 bases left between them. Per the germline V gene, CDR1 is SNHLY and CDR2 is FYNNEI. This TCR came from an adult with an advanced solid tumor such as melanoma, head and neck, liver or kidney cancer. This chain joins TRBV2 and TRBJ2-2; D perhaps matches TRBD2 (7 bases). The sequencing here drew on CD4+ or CD8+ T cells sorted from blood, taken in a trial of the OX40 agonist ivuxolimab. The CDR3 nucleotides are TGTGCCAGCAGTCGCGTAGGGGGGGCCGTGGGCACCGGGGAGCTGTTTTTT. Translation gives CASSRVGGAVGTGELFF.